This T cell receptor (beta chain) was identified in a study of identical twins. Study-wide points: Donors were not followed over many years; analysis was cross-sectional. Low generation-probability sequences were in excess among twin-shared out-of-frame alpha sequences. The authors noted that invariant MAIT and iNKT cells could partly confound zero-insertion analyses.

Template switching added a universal primer site; cDNA carried unique molecular identifiers. TCRdb reprocessed the 5' RACE reads via MiXCR and lists one record per CDR3 protein. The profile shows about 450,000 distinct CDR3 sequences, approximately 17% of them singletons. J lost 2 bases, V lost 6 bases, and 12 bases had no gene match. The CDR3 is 16 amino acids. Per the germline V gene, CDR1 is MDHEN and CDR2 is SYDVKM. To note about this clonotype: Its antigen is undetermined.

The sequenced sample consisted of naive T cells sorted from blood. The V gene is TRBV28, the J gene TRBJ2-7, with TRBD1 identical over 8 bases. This TCR came from a man between 50 and 59 years old in good health. The CDR3 DNA sequence: TGTGCCAGCAGCCCTGCCGCGGACAGGGCCCCCTACGAGCAGTACTTC. Translating it yields CASSPAADRAPYEQYF.